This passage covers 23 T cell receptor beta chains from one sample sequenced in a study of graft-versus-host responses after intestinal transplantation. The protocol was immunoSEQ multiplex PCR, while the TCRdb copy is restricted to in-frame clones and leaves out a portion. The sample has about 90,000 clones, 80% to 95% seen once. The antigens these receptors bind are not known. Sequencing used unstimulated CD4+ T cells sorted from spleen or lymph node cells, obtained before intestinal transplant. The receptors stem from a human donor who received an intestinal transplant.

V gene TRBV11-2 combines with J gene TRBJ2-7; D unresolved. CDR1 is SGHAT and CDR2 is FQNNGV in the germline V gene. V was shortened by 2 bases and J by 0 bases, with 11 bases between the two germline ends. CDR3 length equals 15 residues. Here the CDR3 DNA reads TGTGCCAGCAGCTTATTACAAGCGCTCTCCTACGAGCAGTACTTC. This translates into CASSLLQALSYEQYF.

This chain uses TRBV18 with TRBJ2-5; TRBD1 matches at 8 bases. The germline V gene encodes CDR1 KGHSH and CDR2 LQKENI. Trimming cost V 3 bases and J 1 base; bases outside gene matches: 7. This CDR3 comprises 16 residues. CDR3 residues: CASSPQTGAVQETQYF. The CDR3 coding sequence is TGTGCCAGCTCACCCCAGACAGGGGCGGTCCAAGAGACCCAGTACTTC. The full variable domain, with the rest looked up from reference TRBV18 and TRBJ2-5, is NAGVMQNPRHLVRRRGQEARLRCSPMKGHSHVYWYRQLPEEGLKFMVYLQKENIIDESGMPKERFSAEFPKEGPSILRIQQVVRGDSAAYFCASSPQTGAVQETQYFGPGTRLLVL.

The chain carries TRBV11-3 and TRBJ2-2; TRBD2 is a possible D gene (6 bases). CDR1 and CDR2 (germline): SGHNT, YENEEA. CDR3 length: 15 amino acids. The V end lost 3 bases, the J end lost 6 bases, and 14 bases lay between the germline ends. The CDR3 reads CASSFVMGGSGELFF. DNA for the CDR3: TGTGCCAGCAGCTTCGTAATGGGAGGTTCCGGGGAGCTGTTTTTT. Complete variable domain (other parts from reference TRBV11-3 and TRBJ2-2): EAGVVQSPRYKIIEKKQPVAFWCNPISGHNTLYWYLQNLGQGPELLIRYENEEAVDDSQLPKDRFSAERLKGVDSTLKIQPAELGDSAVYLCASSFVMGGSGELFFGEGSRLTVL.

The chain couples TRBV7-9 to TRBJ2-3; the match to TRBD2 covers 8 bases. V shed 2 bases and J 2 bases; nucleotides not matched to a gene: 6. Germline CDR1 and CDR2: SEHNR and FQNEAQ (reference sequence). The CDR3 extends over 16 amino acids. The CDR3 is CASSLPTSGITDTQYF. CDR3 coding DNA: TGTGCCAGCAGCTTACCCACTAGCGGCATCACAGATACGCAGTATTTT.

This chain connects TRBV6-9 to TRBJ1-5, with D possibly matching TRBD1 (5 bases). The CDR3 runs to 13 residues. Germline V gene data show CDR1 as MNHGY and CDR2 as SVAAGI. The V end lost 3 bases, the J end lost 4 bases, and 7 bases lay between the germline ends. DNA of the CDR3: TGTGCCAGCAGTTACGGGGCAAATCAGCCCCAGCATTTT. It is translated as CASSYGANQPQHF.

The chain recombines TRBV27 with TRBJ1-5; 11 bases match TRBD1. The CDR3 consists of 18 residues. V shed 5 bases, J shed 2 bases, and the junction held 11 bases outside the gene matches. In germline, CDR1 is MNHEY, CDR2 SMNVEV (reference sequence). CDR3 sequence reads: CASSAGQGAAGGNQPQHF. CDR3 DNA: TGTGCCAGCAGTGCCGGACAGGGGGCCGCGGGGGGCAATCAGCCCCAGCATTTT.

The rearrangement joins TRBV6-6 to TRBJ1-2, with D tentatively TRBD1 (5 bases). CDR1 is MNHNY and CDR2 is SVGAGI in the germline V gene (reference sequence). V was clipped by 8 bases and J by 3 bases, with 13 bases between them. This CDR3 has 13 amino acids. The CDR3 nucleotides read TGTGCCAGCCGCCGGGGGGGGGACTATGGCTACACCTTC. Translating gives CASRRGGDYGYTF.

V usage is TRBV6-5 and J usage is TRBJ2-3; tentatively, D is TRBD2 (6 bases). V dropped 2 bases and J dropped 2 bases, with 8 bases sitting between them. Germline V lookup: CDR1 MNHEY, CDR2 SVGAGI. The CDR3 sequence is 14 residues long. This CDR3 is CASSYGRTTDTQYF. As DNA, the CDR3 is TGTGCCAGCAGTTACGGGAGGACCACAGATACGCAGTATTTT.

This CDR3 is CASSSGGASYEQYF. The CDR3 bases are TGTGCCAGCAGTTCGGGGGGCGCCTCCTACGAGCAGTACTTC. V gene TRBV28 combines with J gene TRBJ2-7, with TRBD2 as a possible D gene (7 bases). The germline V gene has CDR1 MDHEN and CDR2 SYDVKM. The ends were cut back, 4 bases at V and 0 bases at J, with 10 bases in the middle. This CDR3 comprises 14 residues.

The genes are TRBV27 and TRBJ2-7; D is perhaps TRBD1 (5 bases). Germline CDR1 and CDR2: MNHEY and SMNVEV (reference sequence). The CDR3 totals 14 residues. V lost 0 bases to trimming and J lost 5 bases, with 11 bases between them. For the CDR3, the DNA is TGTGCCAGCAGTTTATCTTCCAGGGTTCACGAGCAGTACTTC. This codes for CASSLSSRVHEQYF.

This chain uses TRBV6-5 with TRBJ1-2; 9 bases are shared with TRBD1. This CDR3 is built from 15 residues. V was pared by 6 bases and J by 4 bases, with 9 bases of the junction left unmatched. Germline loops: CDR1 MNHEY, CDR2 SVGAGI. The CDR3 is CASSAGQGPLYGYTF. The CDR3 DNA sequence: TGTGCCAGCAGCGCGGGACAGGGCCCCCTCTATGGCTACACCTTC.

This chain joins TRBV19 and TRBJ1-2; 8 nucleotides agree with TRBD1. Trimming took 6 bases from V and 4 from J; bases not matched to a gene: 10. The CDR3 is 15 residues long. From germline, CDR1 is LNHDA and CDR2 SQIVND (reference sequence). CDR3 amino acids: CASRQGQDNFYGYTF. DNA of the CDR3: TGTGCCAGTAGACAGGGACAGGATAACTTCTATGGCTACACCTTC.

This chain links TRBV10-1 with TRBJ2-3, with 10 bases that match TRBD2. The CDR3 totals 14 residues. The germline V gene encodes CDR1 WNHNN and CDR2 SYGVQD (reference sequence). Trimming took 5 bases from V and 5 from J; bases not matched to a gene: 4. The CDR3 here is CASSRLAGEDTQYF. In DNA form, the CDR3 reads TGCGCCAGCAGTCGGCTAGCGGGAGAAGATACGCAGTATTTT.

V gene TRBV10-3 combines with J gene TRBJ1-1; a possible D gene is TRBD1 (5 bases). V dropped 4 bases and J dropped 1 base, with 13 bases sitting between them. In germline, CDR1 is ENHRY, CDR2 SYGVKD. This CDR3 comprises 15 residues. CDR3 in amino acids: CAISGQGVKNTEAFF. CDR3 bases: TGTGCCATCAGTGGGCAGGGAGTGAAGAACACTGAAGCTTTCTTT.

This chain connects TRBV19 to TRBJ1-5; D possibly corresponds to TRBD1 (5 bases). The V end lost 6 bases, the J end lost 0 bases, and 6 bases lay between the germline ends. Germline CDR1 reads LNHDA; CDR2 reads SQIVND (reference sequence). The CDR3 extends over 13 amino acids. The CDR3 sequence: CASSGGSNQPQHF. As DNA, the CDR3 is TGTGCCAGTAGCGGGGGTAGCAATCAGCCCCAGCATTTT.

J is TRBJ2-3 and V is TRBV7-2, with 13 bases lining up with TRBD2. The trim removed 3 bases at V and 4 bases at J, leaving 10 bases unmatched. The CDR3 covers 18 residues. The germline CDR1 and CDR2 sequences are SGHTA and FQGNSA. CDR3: CASSFGLAGVSSADTQYF. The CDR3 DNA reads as TGTGCCAGCAGCTTTGGACTAGCGGGAGTCAGTTCGGCAGATACGCAGTATTTT.

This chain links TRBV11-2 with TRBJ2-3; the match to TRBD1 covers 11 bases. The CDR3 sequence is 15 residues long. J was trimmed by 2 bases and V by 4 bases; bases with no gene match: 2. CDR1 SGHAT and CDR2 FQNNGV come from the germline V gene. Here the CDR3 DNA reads TGTGCCAGCAGCTGGGACAGGGGGACCACAGATACGCAGTATTTT. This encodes CASSWDRGTTDTQYF. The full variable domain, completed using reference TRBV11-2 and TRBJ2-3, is EAGVAQSPRYKIIEKRQSVAFWCNPISGHATLYWYQQILGQGPKLLIQFQNNGVVDDSQLPKDRFSAERLKGVDSTLKIQPAKLEDSAVYLCASSWDRGTTDTQYFGPGTRLTVL.

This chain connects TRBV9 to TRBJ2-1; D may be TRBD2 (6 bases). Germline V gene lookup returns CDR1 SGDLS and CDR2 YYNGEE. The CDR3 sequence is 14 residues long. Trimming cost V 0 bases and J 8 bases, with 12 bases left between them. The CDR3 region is CASSVGVGGHEQFF. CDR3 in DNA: TGTGCCAGCAGCGTAGGTGTCGGGGGTCATGAGCAGTTCTTC.

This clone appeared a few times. CDR3 loop: CASRSSRATGIHNEQFF. The DNA for the CDR3 is TGTGCAAGTCGCTCTTCGCGAGCCACCGGGATCCACAATGAGCAGTTCTTC. The J gene is TRBJ2-1, the V gene TRBV12-2; the D call TRBD2 from the table was never checked on the DNA. TRBV12-2 is termed a pseudogene. The length of the CDR3 is 17 residues.

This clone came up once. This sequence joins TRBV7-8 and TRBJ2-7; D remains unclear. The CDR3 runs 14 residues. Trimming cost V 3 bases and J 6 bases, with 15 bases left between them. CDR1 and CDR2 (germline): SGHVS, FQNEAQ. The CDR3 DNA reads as TGTGCCAGCAGCTTCTTGCCCCCCAGAACCGAGCAGTACTTC. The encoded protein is CASSFLPPRTEQYF.

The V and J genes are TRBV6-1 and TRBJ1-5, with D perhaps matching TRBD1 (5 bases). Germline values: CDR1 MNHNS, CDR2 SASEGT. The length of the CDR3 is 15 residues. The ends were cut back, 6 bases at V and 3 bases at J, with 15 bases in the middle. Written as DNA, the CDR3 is TGTGCCAGCAGGAGTCAGGGTTTTCTCAATCAGCCCCAGCATTTT. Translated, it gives CASRSQGFLNQPQHF.

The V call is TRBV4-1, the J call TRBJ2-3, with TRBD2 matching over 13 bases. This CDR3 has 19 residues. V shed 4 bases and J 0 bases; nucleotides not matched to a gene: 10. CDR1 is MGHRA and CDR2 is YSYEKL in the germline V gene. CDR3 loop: CASSPWTSGSKLSTDTQYF. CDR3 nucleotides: TGCGCCAGCAGCCCCTGGACTAGCGGGAGTAAGTTGAGCACAGATACGCAGTATTTT.

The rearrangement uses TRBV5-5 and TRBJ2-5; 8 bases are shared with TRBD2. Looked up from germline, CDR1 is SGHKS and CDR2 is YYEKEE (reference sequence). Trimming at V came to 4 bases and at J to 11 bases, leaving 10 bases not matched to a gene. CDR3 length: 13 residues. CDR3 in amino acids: CASSLLTSDEQYF. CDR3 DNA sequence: TGTGCCAGCAGCCTCCTGACTAGCGATGAGCAGTACTTC. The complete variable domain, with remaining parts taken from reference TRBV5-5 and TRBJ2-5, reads DAGVTQSPTHLIKTRGQQVTLRCSPISGHKSVSWYQQVLGQGPQFIFQYYEKEERGRGNFPDRFSARQFPNYSSELNVNALLLGDSALYLCASSLLTSDEQYFGPGTRLLVL.